The subject of this entry is one T cell receptor (beta chain). The CDR3 is 15 amino acids. Germline V gene lookup returns CDR1 SGHNT and CDR2 YYREEE (reference sequence). Trimming stripped 0 bases from V and 2 bases from J, with 9 bases between. Sequencing used immunoSEQ multiplex PCR; TCRdb keeps in-frame clones, though not all of them. The table lists approximately 270,000 clones, about 79% of them singletons. These data belong to a study of blood T cell repertoires in COVID-19. The genes are TRBV5-4 and TRBJ1-3; D remains ambiguous. The sequence was collected from an elderly man with acute or convalescent COVID-19. Specimen: peripheral blood. The CDR3 sequence is CASSLGSRAGNTIYF. The CDR3 bases are TGTGCCAGCAGCTTGGGATCGAGGGCTGGAAACACCATATATTTT. Filled out from reference TRBV5-4 and TRBJ1-3, the complete variable domain reads ETGVTQSPTHLIKTRGQQVTLRCSSQSGHNTVSWYQQALGQGPQFIFQYYREEENGRGNFPPRFSGLQFPNYSSELNVNALELDDSALYLCASSLGSRAGNTIYFGEGSWLTVV.